This TCR beta chain originates from a study of T cells after posttransplantation cyclophosphamide. Findings and limits, study-wide: Skin or GI-infiltrating T cells shared few TRB sequences with blood. Later blood repertoires were often dominated by clones from the donor CD8+ memory compartment. After PTCy, TRB diversity resembled that of CNI/methotrexate controls.

Clones were sequenced by immunoSEQ multiplex PCR, and TCRdb holds only the in-frame ones, with some missing. The sample contains more than 50,000 clones, 86% of which appear only once. As for this clone: No antigen is known for it.

This receptor was identified in a man aged 25 to 40 with a blood cancer, CMV-positive, and with a related stem cell donor. The material sequenced was PBMCs.

The CDR3 sequence: CASHEAGSYNEQFF. The CDR3 region has the DNA TGTGCCAGCCACGAGGCGGGCTCCTACAATGAGCAGTTCTTC. V usage is TRBV6-5 and J usage is TRBJ2-1; a possible D gene is TRBD2 (5 bases). Germline CDR1 and CDR2: MNHEY and SVGAGI. The V end was cut by 8 bases, the J end by 0 bases, with 11 bases between. This CDR3 spans 14 amino acids.